This paragraph reports one T cell receptor beta chain. These data come from a study of blood T cell repertoires in COVID-19. The overall study: Collection of acute and convalescent COVID-19 samples took place in the United States, Italy and Spain. The cDNA or gDNA used as material had been derived from T cells, B-cell-depleted T cells, or PBMCs.

Authors' processing steps: It was from reference gene primer amplification that nucleated cell counts were estimated. The protocol was immunoSEQ multiplex PCR, while the TCRdb copy is restricted to in-frame clones and leaves out a portion. The DNA was the basis for D and trimming; V, J and clone size are from that table. The table has some 170,000 clones, more than 75% seen once. Seattle participants joined during active infection and were tracked over time. The sequencing input was peripheral blood. The receptor was isolated from a woman in her 70s with COVID-19, enrolled during active disease.

The CDR3 region has the DNA TGTGCCAGCAGCCCAATCACCGTCGAGGCCGATGAGCAGTTCTTC. Its translation: CASSPITVEADEQFF. The V gene is TRBV7-2, the J gene TRBJ2-1; no clear D gene. Germline loops: CDR1 SGHTA, CDR2 FQGNSA. The CDR3 consists of 15 residues. Trimming shortened V by 5 bases and J by 8 bases, and 19 bases separated the two germline ends.